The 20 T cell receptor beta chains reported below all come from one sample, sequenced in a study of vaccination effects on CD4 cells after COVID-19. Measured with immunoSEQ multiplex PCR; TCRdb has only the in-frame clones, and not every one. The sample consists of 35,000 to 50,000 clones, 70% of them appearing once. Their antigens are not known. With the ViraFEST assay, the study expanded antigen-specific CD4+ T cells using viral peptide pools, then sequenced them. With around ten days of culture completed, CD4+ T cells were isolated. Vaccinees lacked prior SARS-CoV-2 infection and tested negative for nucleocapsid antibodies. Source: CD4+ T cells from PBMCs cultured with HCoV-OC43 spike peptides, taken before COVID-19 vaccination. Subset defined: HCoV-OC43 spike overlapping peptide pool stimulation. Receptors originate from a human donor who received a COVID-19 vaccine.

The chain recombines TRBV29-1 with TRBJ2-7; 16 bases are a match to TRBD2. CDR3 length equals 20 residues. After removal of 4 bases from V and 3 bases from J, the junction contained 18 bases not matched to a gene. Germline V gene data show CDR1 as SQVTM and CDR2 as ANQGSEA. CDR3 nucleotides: TGCAGCGTTGGAAGCCAGCGCCCGGGACTAGCGGGAGGGGTCGTCTACGAGCAGTACTTC. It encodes CSVGSQRPGLAGGVVYEQYF.

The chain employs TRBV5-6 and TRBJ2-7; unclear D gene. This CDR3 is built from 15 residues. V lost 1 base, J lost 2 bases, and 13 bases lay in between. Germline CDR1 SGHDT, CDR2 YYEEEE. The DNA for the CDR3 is TGTGCCAGCAGCTTGTCCGGTTTTGGAACCTACGAGCAGTACTTC. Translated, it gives CASSLSGFGTYEQYF. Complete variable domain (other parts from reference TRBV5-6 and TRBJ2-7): DAGVTQSPTHLIKTRGQQVTLRCSPKSGHDTVSWYQQALGQGPQFIFQYYEEEERQRGNFPDRFSGHQFPNYSSELNVNALLLGDSALYLCASSLSGFGTYEQYFGPGTRLTVT.

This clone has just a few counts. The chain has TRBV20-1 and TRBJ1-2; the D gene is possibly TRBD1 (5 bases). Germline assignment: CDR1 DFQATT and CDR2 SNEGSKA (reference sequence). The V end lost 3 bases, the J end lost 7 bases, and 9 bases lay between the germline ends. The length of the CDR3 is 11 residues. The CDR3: CSASSGAGYTF. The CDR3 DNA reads TGCAGTGCTAGTTCCGGGGCTGGCTACACCTTC.

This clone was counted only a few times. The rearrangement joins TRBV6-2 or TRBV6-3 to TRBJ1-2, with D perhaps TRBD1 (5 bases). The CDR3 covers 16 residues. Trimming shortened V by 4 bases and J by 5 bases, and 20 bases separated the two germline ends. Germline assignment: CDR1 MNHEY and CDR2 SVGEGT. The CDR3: CASSFHSPTALYGYTF. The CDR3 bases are TGTGCCAGCAGTTTCCACTCCCCGACAGCCCTTTATGGCTACACCTTC.

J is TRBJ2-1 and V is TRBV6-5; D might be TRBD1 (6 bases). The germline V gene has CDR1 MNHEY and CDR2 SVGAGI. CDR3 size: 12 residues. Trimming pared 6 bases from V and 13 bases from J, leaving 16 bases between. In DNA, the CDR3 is TGTGCCAGCAGCGTCAGAGGGGGTTCACAGTTCTTC. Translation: CASSVRGGSQFF.

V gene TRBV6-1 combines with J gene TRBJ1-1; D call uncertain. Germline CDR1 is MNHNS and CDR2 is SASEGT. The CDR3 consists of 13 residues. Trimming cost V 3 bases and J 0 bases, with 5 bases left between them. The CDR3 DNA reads TGTGCCAGCAGTGAGAGGGTGAACACTGAAGCTTTCTTT. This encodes CASSERVNTEAFF.

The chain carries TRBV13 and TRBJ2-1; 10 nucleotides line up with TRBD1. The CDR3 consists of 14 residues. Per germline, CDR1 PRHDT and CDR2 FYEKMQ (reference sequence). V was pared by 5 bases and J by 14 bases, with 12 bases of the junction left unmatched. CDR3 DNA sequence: TGTGCCAGCAGCCCGCTACTGACAGGGGGCGAAGAGTTCTTC. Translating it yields CASSPLLTGGEEFF.

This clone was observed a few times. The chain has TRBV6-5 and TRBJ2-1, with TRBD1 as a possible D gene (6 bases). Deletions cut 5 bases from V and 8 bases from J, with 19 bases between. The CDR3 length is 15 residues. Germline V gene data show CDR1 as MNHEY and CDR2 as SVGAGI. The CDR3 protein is CASSPGTSHFDEQFF. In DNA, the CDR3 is TGTGCCAGCAGTCCCGGGACATCGCACTTCGATGAGCAGTTCTTC.

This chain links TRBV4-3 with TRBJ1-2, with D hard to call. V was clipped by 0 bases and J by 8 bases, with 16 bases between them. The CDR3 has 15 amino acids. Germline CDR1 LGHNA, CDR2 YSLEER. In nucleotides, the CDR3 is TGCGCCAGCAGCCAAGAGCATCGAGGTTTCGGGGGCTACACCTTC. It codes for CASSQEHRGFGGYTF.

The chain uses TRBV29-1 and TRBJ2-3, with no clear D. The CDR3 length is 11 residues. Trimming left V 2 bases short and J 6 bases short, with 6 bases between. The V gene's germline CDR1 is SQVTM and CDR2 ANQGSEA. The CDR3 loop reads CSVELGDTQYF. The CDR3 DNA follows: TGCAGCGTTGAACTGGGGGATACGCAGTATTTT.

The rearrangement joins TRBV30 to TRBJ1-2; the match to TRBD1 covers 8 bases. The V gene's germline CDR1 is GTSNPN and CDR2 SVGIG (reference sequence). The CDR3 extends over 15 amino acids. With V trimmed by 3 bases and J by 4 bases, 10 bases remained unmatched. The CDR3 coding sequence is TGTGCCTGGAGGGAGGGGACAGGAATCGGCTATGGCTACACCTTC. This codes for CAWREGTGIGYGYTF. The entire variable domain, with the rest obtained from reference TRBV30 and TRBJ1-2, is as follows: SQTIHQWPATLVQPVGSPLSLECTVEGTSNPNLYWYRQAAGRGLQLLFYSVGIGQISSEVPQNLSASRPQDRQFILSSKKLLLSDSGFYLCAWREGTGIGYGYTFGSGTRLTVV.

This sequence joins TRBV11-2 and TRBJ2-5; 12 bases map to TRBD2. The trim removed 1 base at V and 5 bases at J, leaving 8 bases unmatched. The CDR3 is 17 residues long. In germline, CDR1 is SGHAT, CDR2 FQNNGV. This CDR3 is CASSLGLAGGLGETQYF. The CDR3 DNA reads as TGTGCCAGCAGCTTAGGTCTAGCGGGGGGGCTCGGGGAGACCCAGTACTTC.

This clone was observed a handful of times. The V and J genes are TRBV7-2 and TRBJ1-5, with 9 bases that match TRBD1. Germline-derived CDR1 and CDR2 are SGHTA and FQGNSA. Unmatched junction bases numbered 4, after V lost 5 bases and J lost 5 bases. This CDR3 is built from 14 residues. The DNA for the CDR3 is TGTGCCAGCAGCCCTCGGACAGGGGATCAGCCCCAGCATTTT. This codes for CASSPRTGDQPQHF.

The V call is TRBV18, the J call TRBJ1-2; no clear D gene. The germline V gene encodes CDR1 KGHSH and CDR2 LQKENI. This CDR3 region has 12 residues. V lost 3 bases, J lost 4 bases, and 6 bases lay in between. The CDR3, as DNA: TGTGCCAGCTCACCTGGTACCTATGGCTACACCTTC. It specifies CASSPGTYGYTF.

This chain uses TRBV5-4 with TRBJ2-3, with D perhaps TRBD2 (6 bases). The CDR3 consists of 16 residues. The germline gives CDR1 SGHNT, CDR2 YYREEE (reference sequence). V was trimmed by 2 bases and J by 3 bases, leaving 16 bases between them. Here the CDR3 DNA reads TGTGCCAGCAGCTTTAATAGCGGTTCCAAAACAGATACGCAGTATTTT. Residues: CASSFNSGSKTDTQYF.

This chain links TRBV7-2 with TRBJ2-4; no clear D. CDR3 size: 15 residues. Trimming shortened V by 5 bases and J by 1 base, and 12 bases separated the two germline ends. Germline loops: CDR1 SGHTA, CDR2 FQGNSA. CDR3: CASSIQTGAKNIQYF. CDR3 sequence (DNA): TGTGCCAGCAGCATTCAAACTGGGGCCAAAAACATTCAGTACTTC. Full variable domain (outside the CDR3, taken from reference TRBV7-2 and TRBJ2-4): GAGVSQSPSNKVTEKGKDVELRCDPISGHTALYWYRQSLGQGLEFLIYFQGNSAPDKSGLPSDRFSAERTGGSVSTLTIQRTQQEDSAVYLCASSIQTGAKNIQYFGAGTRLSVL.

The CDR3 bases are TGTGCCAGCAGCTCACTTCCTGTCTCGGATACGCAGTATTTT. Amino acids: CASSSLPVSDTQYF. The chain links TRBV5-4 to TRBJ2-3, with D unclear. Between the trimmed V and J ends, which lost 3 bases and 6 bases, there was a span of 14 bases. CDR3 length: 14 residues. CDR1 and CDR2 from the germline V gene are SGHNT and YYREEE (reference sequence).

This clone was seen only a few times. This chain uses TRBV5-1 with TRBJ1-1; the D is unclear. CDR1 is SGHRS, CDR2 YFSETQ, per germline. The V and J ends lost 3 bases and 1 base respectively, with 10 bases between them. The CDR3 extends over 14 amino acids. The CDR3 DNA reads TGCGCCAGCAGCTGGATCCAAGGGAACACTGAAGCTTTCTTT. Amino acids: CASSWIQGNTEAFF.

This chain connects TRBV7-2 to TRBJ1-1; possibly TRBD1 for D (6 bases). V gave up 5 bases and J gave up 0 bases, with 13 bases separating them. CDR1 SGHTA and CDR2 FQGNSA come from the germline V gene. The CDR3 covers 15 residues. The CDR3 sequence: CASSKAGGLNTEAFF. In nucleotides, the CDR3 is TGTGCCAGCAGCAAAGCTGGGGGCCTGAACACTGAAGCTTTCTTT.

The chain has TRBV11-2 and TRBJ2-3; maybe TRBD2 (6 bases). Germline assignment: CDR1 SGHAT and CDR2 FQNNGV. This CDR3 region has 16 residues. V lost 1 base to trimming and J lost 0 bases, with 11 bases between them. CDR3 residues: CASSLVWGLSTDTQYF. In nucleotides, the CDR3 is TGTGCCAGCAGCTTAGTCTGGGGACTTAGCACAGATACGCAGTATTTT.